A selection of T cell receptor beta chains follows, all from one sample in a study of T cell changes during pregnancy in multiple sclerosis. The table came from immunoSEQ multiplex PCR; TCRdb's copy has only in-frame clones and leaves some out. The table records 55,000 to 80,000 clones, about nine tenths of them present only once. The specimen comprised peripheral blood, sampled after pregnancy. All receptors come from a female donor in good health, enrolled as a control in a pregnancy study. Both conserved end residues are part of each CDR3. A D gene is named only where the DNA matches it firmly. Some rows mark clone size as missing; the rest say once, few, many or name a class of expanded clone.

j_call: TRBJ1-2
clone_size: NA
d_call: NA
v_call: TRBV6-4
cdr3_nt: TGTGCCAGCAGTGAGCGGGGTTACTATGGCTACACCTTC
cdr3_aa: CASSERGYYGYTF

j_call: TRBJ1-1
clone_size: NA
d_call: NA
v_call: TRBV14
cdr3_nt: TGTGCCAGCGGGCGGGGCGCTGAAGCTTTCTTT
cdr3_aa: CASGRGAEAFF

j_call: TRBJ1-6
clone_size: NA
d_call: NA
v_call: TRBV30
cdr3_nt: TGTGCCTGGAGTGTAGGCAGGGCTAATTCACCCCTCCACTTT
cdr3_aa: CAWSVGRANSPLHF

j_call: TRBJ2-5
clone_size: NA
d_call: TRBD2
v_call: TRBV2
cdr3_nt: TGTGCGTGGGGGGGAGAGCCCGGGGAGACCCAGTACTTC
cdr3_aa: CAWGGEPGETQYF

j_call: TRBJ1-2
clone_size: once
d_call: NA
v_call: TRBV18
cdr3_nt: TGTGCCAGCTCACCGGCTGCTGACTATGGCTACACCTTC
cdr3_aa: CASSPAADYGYTF

j_call: TRBJ1-1
clone_size: NA
d_call: NA
v_call: TRBV9
cdr3_nt: TGTGCCAGCAGCGTAGGGGGGGGGAGGACTGAAGCTTTCTTT
cdr3_aa: CASSVGGGRTEAFF

j_call: TRBJ2-7
clone_size: once
d_call: NA
v_call: TRBV10-3
cdr3_nt: TGTGCCATCACCGACAGTCTCCGACCCGAGCAGTACTTC
cdr3_aa: CAITDSLRPEQYF

j_call: TRBJ1-1
clone_size: few
d_call: NA
v_call: TRBV14
cdr3_nt: TGTGCCAGCAGCCAGTTTCGGAACACTGAAGCTTTCTTT
cdr3_aa: CASSQFRNTEAFF

j_call: TRBJ2-1
clone_size: NA
d_call: TRBD2
v_call: TRBV2
cdr3_nt: TGTGCCAGCAGCGACCAGCGGGGGCAGTACAATGAGCAGTTCTTC
cdr3_aa: CASSDQRGQYNEQFF

j_call: TRBJ1-5
clone_size: NA
d_call: NA
v_call: TRBV19
cdr3_nt: TGTGCCAGTAGTATCATAACAGGGAATTCGCCCCAGCATTTT
cdr3_aa: CASSIITGNSPQHF

j_call: TRBJ1-6
clone_size: NA
d_call: NA
v_call: TRBV5-5
cdr3_nt: TGTGCCAGCAGCTTGATTTGGGACACTGATAATTCACCCCTCCACTTT
cdr3_aa: CASSLIWDTDNSPLHF

j_call: TRBJ1-5
clone_size: NA
d_call: NA
v_call: TRBV7-8
cdr3_nt: TGTGCCAGCAGCTTAGGGCGCTTCGCAGGGCTCCGTCAGCCCCAGCATTTT
cdr3_aa: CASSLGRFAGLRQPQHF

j_call: TRBJ2-7
clone_size: NA
d_call: NA
v_call: TRBV7-9
cdr3_nt: TGTGCCAGCAGCTTTACAATTTCCTACGAGCAGTACTTC
cdr3_aa: CASSFTISYEQYF

j_call: TRBJ2-7
clone_size: NA
d_call: TRBD2
v_call: TRBV11-2
cdr3_nt: TGTGCCAGCAGCTTAGCGGCTAGCGGCTACGAGCAGTACTTC
cdr3_aa: CASSLAASGYEQYF

j_call: TRBJ2-3
clone_size: NA
d_call: NA
v_call: TRBV7-8
cdr3_nt: TGTGCCAGCAGCTTAAGTAGTTCCACAGATACGCAGTATTTT
cdr3_aa: CASSLSSSTDTQYF

j_call: TRBJ2-3
clone_size: NA
d_call: TRBD1
v_call: TRBV7-9
cdr3_nt: TGTGCCAGCAGCTGGGACAGGGACACAGATACGCAGTATTTT
cdr3_aa: CASSWDRDTDTQYF

j_call: TRBJ2-3
clone_size: NA
d_call: TRBD2
v_call: TRBV12-5
cdr3_nt: TGTGCTAGTGGTTTTCTAATGGGCGGGAGAAGCACAGATACGCAGTATTTT
cdr3_aa: CASGFLMGGRSTDTQYF

j_call: TRBJ2-6
clone_size: NA
d_call: NA
v_call: TRBV2
cdr3_nt: TGTGCCAGCAGTGATCCGGGCTCTGGGGCCAACGTCCTGACTTTC
cdr3_aa: CASSDPGSGANVLTF

j_call: TRBJ2-7
clone_size: NA
d_call: NA
v_call: TRBV6-1
cdr3_nt: TGTGCCAGCAGTGAAAATCGGGGGCAGTACTTC
cdr3_aa: CASSENRGQYF

j_call: TRBJ1-2
clone_size: once
d_call: TRBD1
v_call: TRBV9
cdr3_nt: TGTGCCAGCAGTCAGGGGGTGGGTGACTATGGCTACACCTTC
cdr3_aa: CASSQGVGDYGYTF

j_call: TRBJ1-1
clone_size: NA
d_call: TRBD1
v_call: TRBV5-1
cdr3_nt: TGCGCCAGCAGCTTGGCGGGAACAGGGGACCGTGAAGCTTTCTTT
cdr3_aa: CASSLAGTGDREAFF

j_call: TRBJ1-1
clone_size: few
d_call: NA
v_call: TRBV15
cdr3_nt: TGTGCCACCAGCAGGACAGGTTGGGGCACTGAAGCTTTCTTT
cdr3_aa: CATSRTGWGTEAFF

j_call: TRBJ1-1
clone_size: NA
d_call: TRBD1
v_call: TRBV10-3
cdr3_nt: TGTGCCATCAGTGGGCGACAGGGGGGGAGCACTGAAGCTTTCTTT
cdr3_aa: CAISGRQGGSTEAFF

j_call: TRBJ1-2
clone_size: NA
d_call: NA
v_call: TRBV30
cdr3_nt: TGTGCCTGGAGCGGCTGGGGCAGGGAAGGCCCACTTCTAAAAATCTATGGCTACACCTTC
cdr3_aa: CAWSGWGREGPLLKIYGYTF

j_call: TRBJ2-3
clone_size: NA
d_call: TRBD1
v_call: TRBV19
cdr3_nt: TGTGCCACGGGACAGGGATTCTCACCCAGCACAGATACGCAGTATTTT
cdr3_aa: CATGQGFSPSTDTQYF

j_call: TRBJ2-3
clone_size: NA
d_call: NA
v_call: TRBV27
cdr3_nt: TGTGCCAGCAGTTTAGGGATCAGGGGAGAGAATACGCAGTATTTT
cdr3_aa: CASSLGIRGENTQYF

j_call: TRBJ1-5
clone_size: NA
d_call: NA
v_call: TRBV2
cdr3_nt: TGTGCCAGCAGTGAAATGGCTAGCAATCAGCCCCAGCATTTT
cdr3_aa: CASSEMASNQPQHF

j_call: TRBJ1-5
clone_size: NA
d_call: NA
v_call: TRBV4-1
cdr3_nt: TGCGCCAGCAGCCAAGAAACTGGAGGGGGCAATCAGCCCCAGCATTTT
cdr3_aa: CASSQETGGGNQPQHF

j_call: TRBJ1-2
clone_size: NA
d_call: TRBD1
v_call: TRBV27
cdr3_nt: TGTGCCAGCAGTGCTTCTCGGGACAGGGGGCGGAACTATGGCTACACCTTC
cdr3_aa: CASSASRDRGRNYGYTF

j_call: TRBJ2-3
clone_size: once
d_call: NA
v_call: TRBV7-9
cdr3_nt: TGTGCCAGCAGCTTAGGTAGTAGTGTAGATACGCAGTATTTT
cdr3_aa: CASSLGSSVDTQYF

j_call: TRBJ1-1
clone_size: once
d_call: NA
v_call: TRBV5-6
cdr3_nt: TGTGCCAGCAGCGCCTACCGGGGGACTGAAGCTTTCTTT
cdr3_aa: CASSAYRGTEAFF

j_call: TRBJ1-2
clone_size: once
d_call: NA
v_call: TRBV5-4
cdr3_nt: TGTGCCAGCAGCTTGGCAGGGAGGTCCAACTATGGCTACACCTTC
cdr3_aa: CASSLAGRSNYGYTF

j_call: TRBJ1-1
clone_size: NA
d_call: NA
v_call: TRBV6-6
cdr3_nt: TGTGCCAGCAGCCCCCCCCACGGGCAGCGGGTCACTGAAGCTTTCTTT
cdr3_aa: CASSPPHGQRVTEAFF

j_call: TRBJ1-5
clone_size: NA
d_call: NA
v_call: TRBV30
cdr3_nt: TGTGCCTGGAGGGCGGCCGCCAATCAGCCCCAGCATTTT
cdr3_aa: CAWRAAANQPQHF

j_call: TRBJ2-7
clone_size: once
d_call: NA
v_call: TRBV7-9
cdr3_nt: TGTGCCAGCAGCTTAACGGGTACCTACGAGCAGTACTTC
cdr3_aa: CASSLTGTYEQYF

j_call: TRBJ2-7
clone_size: NA
d_call: NA
v_call: TRBV28
cdr3_nt: TGTGCCAGCAGCTTGCCCGGACTGCAATCCTACGAGCAGTACTTC
cdr3_aa: CASSLPGLQSYEQYF

j_call: TRBJ1-3
clone_size: NA
d_call: NA
v_call: TRBV27
cdr3_nt: TGTGCCAGCAGTTTATCAGGAGTCCTCTCTGGAAACACCATATATTTT
cdr3_aa: CASSLSGVLSGNTIYF

j_call: TRBJ1-3
clone_size: NA
d_call: NA
v_call: TRBV7-8
cdr3_nt: TGTGCCAGCAGCTGGATGACAGCTGGAAACACCATATATTTT
cdr3_aa: CASSWMTAGNTIYF

j_call: TRBJ1-1
clone_size: once
d_call: NA
v_call: TRBV6-5
cdr3_nt: TGTGCCAGCAGTTACTCGGGTCGGGGGACCGGAGCTTTCTTT
cdr3_aa: CASSYSGRGTGAFF

j_call: TRBJ1-1
clone_size: NA
d_call: NA
v_call: TRBV19
cdr3_nt: TGTGCCAGTAGTATCGGGGCAGGGGTCGCTGAAGCTTTCTTT
cdr3_aa: CASSIGAGVAEAFF

j_call: TRBJ1-4
clone_size: NA
d_call: TRBD1
v_call: TRBV6-6
cdr3_nt: TGTGCCAGCAGCCCGACAGGGAAGGGTAATGAAAAACTGTTTTTT
cdr3_aa: CASSPTGKGNEKLFF

j_call: TRBJ1-2
clone_size: NA
d_call: TRBD1
v_call: TRBV9
cdr3_nt: TGTGCCAGCAGCCCGTGGACAGGGGAAGGCTACACCTTC
cdr3_aa: CASSPWTGEGYTF

j_call: TRBJ2-1
clone_size: NA
d_call: TRBD2
v_call: TRBV5-1
cdr3_nt: TGCGCCAGCAGCTCCCTAGCGGGAGGGCGTTACAATGAGCAGTTCTTC
cdr3_aa: CASSSLAGGRYNEQFF

j_call: TRBJ1-4
clone_size: NA
d_call: NA
v_call: TRBV6-5
cdr3_nt: TGTGCCACCCGCTTGGGAGGGTATAATGAAAAACTGTTTTTT
cdr3_aa: CATRLGGYNEKLFF

j_call: TRBJ2-3
clone_size: NA
d_call: TRBD2
v_call: TRBV6-5
cdr3_nt: TGTGCCAGCAGTTACGGGGGGGGCACAGATACGCAGTATTTT
cdr3_aa: CASSYGGGTDTQYF

j_call: TRBJ1-1
clone_size: NA
d_call: NA
v_call: TRBV29-1
cdr3_nt: TGCAGCGCCGCCCTAGGGGGGGGAATGAACACTGAAGCTTTCTTT
cdr3_aa: CSAALGGGMNTEAFF

j_call: TRBJ1-1
clone_size: NA
d_call: TRBD1
v_call: TRBV30
cdr3_nt: TGTGCCTGGACGGGACAGGGCAACACTGAAGCTTTCTTT
cdr3_aa: CAWTGQGNTEAFF

j_call: TRBJ1-1
clone_size: NA
d_call: TRBD1
v_call: TRBV30
cdr3_nt: TGTGCCTGGAGGGTCAGGGGGGAGACTGAAGCTTTCTTT
cdr3_aa: CAWRVRGETEAFF

j_call: TRBJ1-1
clone_size: NA
d_call: TRBD1
v_call: TRBV19
cdr3_nt: TGTGCCAGTAGGGTGGACAGGGACACTGAAGCTTTCTTT
cdr3_aa: CASRVDRDTEAFF

j_call: TRBJ2-7
clone_size: NA
d_call: TRBD2
v_call: TRBV7-2
cdr3_nt: TGTGCCAGCAGCTTATTAAGTAGCGGGAATTCCTACGAGCAGTACTTC
cdr3_aa: CASSLLSSGNSYEQYF

j_call: TRBJ1-6
clone_size: NA
d_call: TRBD1
v_call: TRBV30
cdr3_nt: TGTGCCTGGAGTGTATCATTCTCCGGGACAGGGACTTCACCCCTCCACTTT
cdr3_aa: CAWSVSFSGTGTSPLHF

j_call: TRBJ1-5
clone_size: NA
d_call: TRBD1
v_call: TRBV7-8
cdr3_nt: TGTGCCAGCAGCTTAGAGAGGTACAGGGGGCAACAGCCCCAGCATTTT
cdr3_aa: CASSLERYRGQQPQHF

j_call: TRBJ2-1
clone_size: NA
d_call: TRBD2
v_call: TRBV7-2
cdr3_nt: TGTGCCAGCAGCTTAGGTATTAGACTAGCGGGCCTCTACAATGAGCAGTTCTTC
cdr3_aa: CASSLGIRLAGLYNEQFF

j_call: TRBJ2-2
clone_size: NA
d_call: NA
v_call: TRBV6-5
cdr3_nt: TGTGCCAGCTCCCCTTCTGGGCTTTCAAATAAGGAGCTGTTTTTT
cdr3_aa: CASSPSGLSNKELFF

j_call: TRBJ2-5
clone_size: NA
d_call: TRBD2
v_call: TRBV7-2
cdr3_nt: TGTGCCAGCAGCTTGGGGGCGGGGGGGCCTTCAGAGACCCAGTACTTC
cdr3_aa: CASSLGAGGPSETQYF

j_call: TRBJ2-2
clone_size: NA
d_call: TRBD1
v_call: TRBV29-1
cdr3_nt: TGCAGCGTTGTCTCGGGGACAGGGGGCCTCGGGGAGCTGTTTTTT
cdr3_aa: CSVVSGTGGLGELFF

j_call: TRBJ2-2
clone_size: NA
d_call: TRBD2
v_call: TRBV9
cdr3_nt: TGTGCCAGCAGCGTAATCCTAGCGGGAGGTTCCACCGGGGAGCTGTTTTTT
cdr3_aa: CASSVILAGGSTGELFF

j_call: TRBJ2-1
clone_size: NA
d_call: NA
v_call: TRBV27
cdr3_nt: TGTGCCAGCATGAGCCTCGGGACTCCTCCCGGAGAGCAGTTCTTC
cdr3_aa: CASMSLGTPPGEQFF

j_call: TRBJ1-5
clone_size: NA
d_call: NA
v_call: TRBV19
cdr3_nt: TGTGCCAGTAGTATATCAGGCAATCAGCCCCAGCATTTT
cdr3_aa: CASSISGNQPQHF

j_call: TRBJ1-1
clone_size: NA
d_call: NA
v_call: TRBV9
cdr3_nt: TGTGCCAGCAGCGTAGAAGGGGTTGGAGTGGCTGAAGCTTTCTTT
cdr3_aa: CASSVEGVGVAEAFF